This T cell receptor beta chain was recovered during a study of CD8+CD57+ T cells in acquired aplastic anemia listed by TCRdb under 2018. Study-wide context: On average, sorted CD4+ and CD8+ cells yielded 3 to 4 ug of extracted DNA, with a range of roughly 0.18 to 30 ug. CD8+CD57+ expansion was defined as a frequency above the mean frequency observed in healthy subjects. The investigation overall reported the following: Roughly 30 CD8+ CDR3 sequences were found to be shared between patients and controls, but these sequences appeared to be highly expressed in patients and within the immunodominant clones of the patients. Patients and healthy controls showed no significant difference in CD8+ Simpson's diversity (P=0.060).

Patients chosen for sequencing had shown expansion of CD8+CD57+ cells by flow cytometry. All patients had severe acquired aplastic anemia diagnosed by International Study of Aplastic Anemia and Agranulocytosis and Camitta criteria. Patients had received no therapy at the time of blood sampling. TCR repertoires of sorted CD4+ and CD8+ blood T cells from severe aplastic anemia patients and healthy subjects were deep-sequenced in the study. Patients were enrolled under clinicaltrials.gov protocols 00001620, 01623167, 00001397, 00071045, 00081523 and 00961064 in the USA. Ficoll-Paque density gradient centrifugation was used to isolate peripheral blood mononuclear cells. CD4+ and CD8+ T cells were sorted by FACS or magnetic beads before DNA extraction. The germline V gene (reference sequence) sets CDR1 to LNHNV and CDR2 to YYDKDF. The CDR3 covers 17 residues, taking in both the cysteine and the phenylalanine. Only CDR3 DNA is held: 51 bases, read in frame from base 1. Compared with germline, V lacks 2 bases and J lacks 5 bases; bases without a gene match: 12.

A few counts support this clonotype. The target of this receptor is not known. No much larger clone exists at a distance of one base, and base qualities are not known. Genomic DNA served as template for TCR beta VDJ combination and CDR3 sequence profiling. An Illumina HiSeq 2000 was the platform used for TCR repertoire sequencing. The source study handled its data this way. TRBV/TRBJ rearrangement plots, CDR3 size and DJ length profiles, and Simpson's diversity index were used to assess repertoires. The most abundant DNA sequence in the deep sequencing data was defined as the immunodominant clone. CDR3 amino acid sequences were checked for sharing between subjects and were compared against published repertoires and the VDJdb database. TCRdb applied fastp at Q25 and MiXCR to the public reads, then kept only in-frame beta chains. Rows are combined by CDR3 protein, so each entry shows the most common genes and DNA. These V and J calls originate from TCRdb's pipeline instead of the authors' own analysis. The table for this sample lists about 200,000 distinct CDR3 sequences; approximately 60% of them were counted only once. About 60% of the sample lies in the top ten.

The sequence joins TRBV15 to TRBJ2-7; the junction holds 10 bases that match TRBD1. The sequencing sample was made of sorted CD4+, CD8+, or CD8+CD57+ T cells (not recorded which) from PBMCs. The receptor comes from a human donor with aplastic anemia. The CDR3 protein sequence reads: CATSRPFPGQGFHEQYF. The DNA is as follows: TGTGCCACCAGCAGACCATTTCCGGGACAGGGGTTCCACGAGCAGTACTTC.